The table lists the clone carrying this TCR beta chain with a count of one. The data were produced by immunoSEQ multiplex PCR, yet TCRdb's version contains in-frame clones alone and is incomplete. The top ten clones hold around two fifths of a sample with tens of thousands of clones, 83% of them seen once. This sample was taken from a study of blood T cell repertoires in COVID-19. Study as a whole: Acute-phase and convalescent COVID-19 samples originated in the United States, Italy and Spain. Sample material is recorded as cDNA or gDNA derived from T cells, B-cell-depleted T cells, or PBMCs.

This TCR derives from a man older than 75 with acute or convalescent COVID-19. Sequenced input: peripheral blood.

The CDR3 sequence is CASSVQGEDYEKLFF. CDR3 nucleotides: TGTGCCAGCAGCGTCCAGGGGGAGGATTACGAAAAACTGTTTTTT. V and J are TRBV9 and TRBJ1-4; 7 bases are shared with TRBD1. Germline V gives CDR1 SGDLS, CDR2 YYNGEE. V trimming: 2 bases; J trimming: 8 bases; junction bases outside the gene matches: 9. The CDR3 contains 15 residues.